Listed below are T cell receptor beta chains from one sample, sequenced in a study of cytomegalovirus exposure and HLA in healthy donors. TCRdb's copy holds only in-frame clones and misses some; the assay was immunoSEQ multiplex PCR. The table includes 50,000 to 60,000 clones, around three quarters detected once. The sample was PBMCs. These receptor sequences come from a female donor in good health and CMV-seronegative. Each CDR3 is given with its conserved first and last residue. A D gene is named only where the DNA matches it firmly. Clone size appears in some rows only: once, few, many, or a class for an expanded clone.

clone size,J gene,D gene,V gene,CDR3 DNA,CDR3 protein
-,TRBJ1-6,-,TRBV6-1,TGTGCCAGCAGTGAAGAGGGCGGCAGGGGTTTTAGCTCCTATAATTCACCCCTCCACTTT,CASSEEGGRGFSSYNSPLHF
-,TRBJ2-1,TRBD2,TRBV6-5,TGTGCCAGCACAAGCACTAGCGGCCTGGGTGAGCAGTTCTTC,CASTSTSGLGEQFF
-,TRBJ2-2,TRBD1,TRBV25-1,TGTGCCAGCCGACCCGGGACAGCAACCACCGGGGAGCTGTTTTTT,CASRPGTATTGELFF
-,TRBJ1-4,TRBD1,TRBV19,TGTGCCAGTAGTATTAAGTCAGGGGGAGGTGAAAAACTGTTTTTT,CASSIKSGGGEKLFF
-,TRBJ2-1,TRBD1,TRBV27,TGTGCCAGCAGTTTAAGAGGGGGCCGGAATGAGCAGTTCTTC,CASSLRGGRNEQFF
-,TRBJ2-7,TRBD1,TRBV7-2,TGTGCCAGCAGCGACGACAGGGGTGACGAGCAGTACTTC,CASSDDRGDEQYF
-,TRBJ1-1,-,TRBV6-5,TGTGCCAGCACCCCTACGGTGAACACTGAAGCTTTCTTT,CASTPTVNTEAFF
once,TRBJ1-2,-,TRBV2,TGTGCCAGCACCGAAGGTGGGGGCAACTATGGCTACACCTTC,CASTEGGGNYGYTF
-,TRBJ2-1,TRBD2,TRBV4-3,TGCGCCAGCAGCCAGGCCGCGACTAGCGGGGTACCGCAGTTCTTC,CASSQAATSGVPQFF
few,TRBJ1-4,-,TRBV6-1,TGTGCCAGCAGTGAAAATGAAGGGGGGGGTAATGAAAAACTGTTTTTT,CASSENEGGGNEKLFF
-,TRBJ1-4,TRBD1,TRBV7-9,TGTGCCAGCAGCGCTGGACAGGGACCTAATGAAAAACTGTTTTTT,CASSAGQGPNEKLFF
-,TRBJ1-3,-,TRBV7-9,TGTGCCAGCAGGACCAACAGAGATCGAAACACCATATATTTT,CASRTNRDRNTIYF
-,TRBJ2-5,TRBD2,TRBV9,TGTGCCAGCAACAAACGGGGGGTAGAGACCCAGTACTTC,CASNKRGVETQYF
-,TRBJ1-6,-,TRBV21-1,TGTGCCAGCAGCAACGGTCAGACAGACTATAATTCACCCCTCCACTTT,CASSNGQTDYNSPLHF
-,TRBJ2-2,TRBD2,TRBV7-9,TGTGCCAGCAGCTCAAGGGCGGGGGAGATCACCGGGGAGCTGTTTTTT,CASSSRAGEITGELFF
-,TRBJ2-3,-,TRBV2,TGTGCCAGCAGTACAAACAGGGCCACAGATACGCAGTATTTT,CASSTNRATDTQYF
-,TRBJ2-7,-,TRBV19,TGTGCCAGTAGCCTGGCGCTAGCTACCTACGAGCAGTACTTC,CASSLALATYEQYF
once,TRBJ1-2,-,TRBV27,TGTGCCAGCAGTTCTCTCCAAAGCCTGAAATATGGCTACACCTTC,CASSSLQSLKYGYTF
-,TRBJ1-2,TRBD1,TRBV2,TGTGCCAGCAGTGCGACAGGGACCTATGGCTACACCTTC,CASSATGTYGYTF
-,TRBJ2-7,TRBD1,TRBV27,TGTGCCACCAGGGACAGCTCCTACGAGCAGTACTTC,CATRDSSYEQYF
once,TRBJ1-6,TRBD1,TRBV19,TGTGCCAGTAGTATGCGGACAGGGGAAGGTCGTCTGTACTTT,CASSMRTGEGRLYF
few,TRBJ1-3,-,TRBV28,TGTGCCACCCTAGGTGGAAACACCATATATTTT,CATLGGNTIYF
-,TRBJ2-1,-,TRBV18,TGTGCCAGCTCACCTGACATGAAGGCCTACAATGAGCAGTTCTTC,CASSPDMKAYNEQFF
-,TRBJ2-5,-,TRBV10-2,TGCGCCAGCAGTGAGATGAGGGGGGGCATTTCAGAGACCCAGTACTTC,CASSEMRGGISETQYF
-,TRBJ1-1,-,TRBV6-5,TGTGCCAGCAGCCGAGTCTCAGGGCCCACTGAAGCTTTCTTT,CASSRVSGPTEAFF
-,TRBJ2-7,TRBD2,TRBV5-1,TGCGCCAGCAGCCCGGGGACTAGCGGGGGCCACTCCTACGAGCAGTACTTC,CASSPGTSGGHSYEQYF
-,TRBJ2-2,TRBD1,TRBV6-1,TGTGCCAGCAGAGTAGAGGACAGGGCAAACGGGGAGCTGTTTTTT,CASRVEDRANGELFF
few,TRBJ1-1,-,TRBV4-3,TGCGCCAGCAGCCCTGCTAACAGTGGGCACATGAACACTGAAGCTTTCTTT,CASSPANSGHMNTEAFF
few,TRBJ2-3,TRBD2,TRBV6-4,TGTGCCAGCAGTGACTCCGGGACTAGCGGGTCAGATACGCAGTATTTT,CASSDSGTSGSDTQYF
-,TRBJ1-2,-,TRBV30,TGTGCCTGGAGACCGGACAGTTTTTATGGCTACACCTTC,CAWRPDSFYGYTF
-,TRBJ2-7,-,TRBV27,TGTGCCAGCAGTCGCCCCCACGCCTACGAGCAGTACTTC,CASSRPHAYEQYF
-,TRBJ1-6,-,TRBV5-6,TGTGCCAGCAGCTTGGGGCAGGGTAATTCACCCCTCCACTTT,CASSLGQGNSPLHF
-,TRBJ1-1,-,TRBV7-9,TGTGCCAGCAGCTTAGCGCAGATGAGTGGTGCAGGGAACACTGAAGCTTTCTTT,CASSLAQMSGAGNTEAFF
-,TRBJ1-2,TRBD1,TRBV7-9,TGTGCCAGCAGCTTAGACAGGGGGTTTTCTGGCTACACCTTC,CASSLDRGFSGYTF
-,TRBJ1-1,-,TRBV5-6,TGTGCCAGCAGCTTACCACGGTACACTGAAGCTTTCTTT,CASSLPRYTEAFF
-,TRBJ2-7,TRBD1,TRBV4-2,TGTGCCAGCAGCCATAGGACAGGCCTGTCCTACGAGCAGTACTTC,CASSHRTGLSYEQYF
-,TRBJ1-6,-,TRBV7-3,TGTGCCAGCAGCTTAAGTGGCAGCCGGGGTTCACCCCTCCACTTT,CASSLSGSRGSPLHF
-,TRBJ2-1,-,TRBV7-2,TGTGCCAGCAGCTTGCATCCTCCTAGCTCCTACAATGAGCAGTTCTTC,CASSLHPPSSYNEQFF
few,TRBJ2-1,-,TRBV6-5,TGTGCCAGCAGTTACGCGGGGAGCTCCTACAATGAGCAGTTCTTC,CASSYAGSSYNEQFF
-,TRBJ1-5,-,TRBV27,TGTGCCAGCAGTTTAAGAGCGGCCCCTCAGCCCCAGCATTTT,CASSLRAAPQPQHF
few,TRBJ1-1,-,TRBV30,TGTGCCTGGAGTGTGGGGCTTAGTGTGGAAGCTTTCTTT,CAWSVGLSVEAFF
-,TRBJ1-5,-,TRBV7-8,TGTGCCAGCAGCTTAATAGGGGTTGGGGTTTTGAATCAGCCCCAGCATTTT,CASSLIGVGVLNQPQHF
-,TRBJ1-4,-,TRBV7-9,TGTGCCAGCAGGGTTGGAGGGGCGGGAGAAAAACTGTTTTTT,CASRVGGAGEKLFF
once,TRBJ2-5,TRBD1,TRBV11-1,TGTGCCAGCAGCTTATGGGGACAGGGCGAGACCCAGTACTTC,CASSLWGQGETQYF
-,TRBJ2-3,TRBD2,TRBV5-1,TGCGCCAGCAGCTTGGCCGAGCGGGGGGGCCGGACCCACACAGATACGCAGTATTTT,CASSLAERGGRTHTDTQYF
-,TRBJ1-2,TRBD1,TRBV14,TGTGCCAGCAGCCAAGATGCTTGGGCAGGGGGCTTGAGCTACACCTTC,CASSQDAWAGGLSYTF
-,TRBJ1-1,-,TRBV11-3,TGTGCCAGCAGCTCGCTCCCCGGGGGTGAAGCTTTCTTT,CASSSLPGGEAFF
-,TRBJ1-3,-,TRBV9,TGTGCCAGCAGCCCAATTGCAGGACAGCCGGTAGGAAACACCATATATTTT,CASSPIAGQPVGNTIYF
-,TRBJ1-1,TRBD1,TRBV4-1,TGCGCCAGCAGCCAAAGGGCGGGACAGGGGGGCACTGAAGCTTTCTTT,CASSQRAGQGGTEAFF
-,TRBJ2-7,TRBD2,TRBV2,TGTGCCAGCATTCCGGGACTAGCGGGCCGCTCAGGCGTCGAGCAGTACTTC,CASIPGLAGRSGVEQYF
-,TRBJ1-6,-,TRBV11-2,TGTGCCAGCAGCCGCACTGAGCAGGCACCCCTCCACTTT,CASSRTEQAPLHF
once,TRBJ1-2,-,TRBV6-4,TGTGCCAGCAGTGACAGGGGGTATGGCTACACCTTC,CASSDRGYGYTF